The 5 T cell receptor beta chains reported below all come from one sample, sequenced in a study of vaccination and CD4 T cells after COVID-19. Oncomine TCR Beta short-read sequencing was applied to DNA from cultured CD4+ T cells. Each CDR3 protein gets one entry after TCRdb re-called the PCR reads with MiXCR. There are 20,000 to 25,000 distinct CDR3 sequences in the sample; roughly 43% occur only once, and just under 5% lies in the top ten. Regarding time point: late sampling 161 to 241 days after vaccination in a few convalescent patients. Treatment of the sample: approximately 11-day PBMC culture with coronavirus spike peptide pools or control peptides (ViraFEST assay). Their target antigens are unknown. Here the sequenced sample was CD4+ T cells from blood, cultured in vitro, taken about 7 months after SARS-CoV-2 vaccination. Source of these receptors: a human donor who had recovered from COVID-19.

The rearrangement links TRBV15 to TRBJ1-2; 9 nucleotides line up with TRBD1. Germline CDR1 is LNHNV and CDR2 is YYDKDF (reference sequence). The CDR3 extends over 16 amino acids. J was trimmed by 5 bases and V by 1 base; bases with no gene match: 8. CDR3 sequence: CATSRVPTGGSYGYTF. In DNA, the CDR3 is TGTGCCACCAGCAGAGTACCGACAGGGGGTTCATATGGCTACACCTTC.

The chain has TRBV20-1 and TRBJ1-1, with D unresolved. V shed 3 bases and J shed 4 bases, with 9 bases lying between them. The CDR3 runs to 12 residues. The V gene's germline CDR1 is DFQATT and CDR2 SNEGSKA (reference sequence). This CDR3 is CSASSGFTEAFF. The CDR3 DNA is TGCAGTGCTAGTTCCGGGTTCACTGAAGCTTTCTTT.

The gene calls are TRBV2 and TRBJ2-5; D call uncertain. V was cut by 7 bases and J by 7 bases, with 16 bases left in between. Germline V gives CDR1 SNHLY, CDR2 FYNNEI. This CDR3 spans 13 amino acids. CDR3 loop: CASKIGPSTTQYF. The DNA for the CDR3 is TGTGCCAGCAAAATCGGTCCCTCAACGACCCAGTACTTC.

The rearrangement links TRBV7-2 to TRBJ2-7; D gene unclear. The V gene's germline CDR1 is SGHTA and CDR2 FQGNSA. The V end lost 2 bases, the J end lost 4 bases, and 18 bases lay between the germline ends. The CDR3 runs to 16 residues. The CDR3 loop is CASSLSRVATSYEQYF. The CDR3 DNA sequence: TGTGCCAGCAGCTTATCCCGTGTAGCTACATCATACGAGCAGTACTTC.

This clonotype has more than one count but fewer than ten. The chain uses TRBV6-5 and TRBJ2-7; D is ambiguous. CDR3 length: 15 amino acids. CDR1 and CDR2 (germline): MNHEY, SVGAGI. Trimming shortened V by 0 bases and J by 2 bases, and 11 bases separated the two germline ends. Here the CDR3 reads CASSYSISQAYEQYF. The CDR3 nucleotides are TGTGCCAGCAGTTACTCGATATCCCAAGCCTACGAGCAGTACTTC.